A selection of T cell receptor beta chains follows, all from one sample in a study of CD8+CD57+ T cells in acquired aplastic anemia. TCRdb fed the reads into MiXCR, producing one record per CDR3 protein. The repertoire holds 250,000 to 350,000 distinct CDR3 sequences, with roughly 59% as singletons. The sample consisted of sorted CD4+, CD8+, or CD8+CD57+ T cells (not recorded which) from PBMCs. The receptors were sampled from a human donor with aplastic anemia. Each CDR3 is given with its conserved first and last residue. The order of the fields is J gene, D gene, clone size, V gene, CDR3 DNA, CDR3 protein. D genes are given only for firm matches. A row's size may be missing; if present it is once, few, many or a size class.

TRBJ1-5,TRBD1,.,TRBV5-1,TGCGCCAGCAGCTATACGGGACAGGGAGATCAGCCCCAGCATTTT,CASSYTGQGDQPQHF
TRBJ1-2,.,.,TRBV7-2,TGTGCCAGCAGCTTAGAGCCCGGGAGTCCTGGGGGCTACACCTTC,CASSLEPGSPGGYTF
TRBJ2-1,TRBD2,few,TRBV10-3,TGTGCCATCAGTGAACTAGCGGCGGCGGTTGAGCAGTTCTTC,CAISELAAAVEQFF
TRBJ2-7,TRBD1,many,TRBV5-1,TGCGCCAGCAGCCCCGGGACAGATGCCGAGCAGTACTTC,CASSPGTDAEQYF
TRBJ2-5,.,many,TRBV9,TGTGCCAGCAGCGTAGCGAACGGGGGAGCCCCTGAGGAGACCCAGTACTTC,CASSVANGGAPEETQYF
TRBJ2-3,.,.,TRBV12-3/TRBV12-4,TGTGCCAGCAGGAGACAGAGGGCAGATACGCAGTATTTC,CASRRQRADTQYF
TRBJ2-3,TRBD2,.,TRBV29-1,TGCAGCGTTGAAGGGGCTAAGGGGCGGGAGGGCACAGATACGCAGTATTTT,CSVEGAKGREGTDTQYF
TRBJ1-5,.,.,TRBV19,TGTGCCAGTAGAGTAGAGGATCAGCCCCAGCATTTT,CASRVEDQPQHF
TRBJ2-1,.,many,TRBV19,TGTGCCAGTACCTCCCCTCGGACCTACAATGAGCAGTTCTTC,CASTSPRTYNEQFF
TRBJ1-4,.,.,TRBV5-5,TGTGCCAGCAGCCCCCTCGGCGGCAGTAATGAAAAACTGTTTTTT,CASSPLGGSNEKLFF
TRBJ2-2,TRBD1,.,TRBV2,TGTGCCAGCAGTGTTGGGGACAGGGCGAACACCGGGGAGCTGTTTTTT,CASSVGDRANTGELFF
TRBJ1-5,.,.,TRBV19,TGTGCCAGTAGTATAATATCAGGAAGCAATCAGCCCCAGCATTTT,CASSIISGSNQPQHF
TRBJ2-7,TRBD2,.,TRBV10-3,TGTGCCATCAGACCAACCGGGACTAGCGCCCACGAGCAGTACTTC,CAIRPTGTSAHEQYF
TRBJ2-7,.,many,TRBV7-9,TGTGCCAGCAGCCCTGGCGGGGCCTACGAGCAGTACTTC,CASSPGGAYEQYF
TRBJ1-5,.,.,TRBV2,TGTGCCAGCAAGTCAGGGAGCAATCAGCCCCAGCATTTT,CASKSGSNQPQHF
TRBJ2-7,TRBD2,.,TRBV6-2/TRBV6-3,TGTGCCAGCAGCATCCTAGCGGAACCCTACGAGCAGTACTTC,CASSILAEPYEQYF
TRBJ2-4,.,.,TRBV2,TGTGCCGGCGAAGGGGTAGCCAAAAACATTCAGTGCTTC,CAGEGVAKNIQCF
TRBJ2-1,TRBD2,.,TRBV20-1,TGCAGTGCTACCAGCGGGAGCTCCTACAATGAGCAGTTCTTC,CSATSGSSYNEQFF
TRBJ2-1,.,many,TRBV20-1,TGCAGTGCTAGAGATCTTCTAGAAGTGATCAATGAGCAGTTCTTC,CSARDLLEVINEQFF
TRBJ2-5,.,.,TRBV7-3,TGTGCCAGCAGCCGCATTACTGGAGGGCAAGAGACCCAGTACTTC,CASSRITGGQETQYF
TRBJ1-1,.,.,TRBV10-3,TGTGCCATCAGTTATGGACAGAACACTGAAGCTTTCTTT,CAISYGQNTEAFF
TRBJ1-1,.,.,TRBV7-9,TGTGCCAGCAGACCAGGGAACACTGAAGCTTTCTTT,CASRPGNTEAFF
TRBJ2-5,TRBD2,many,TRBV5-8,TGTGCCAGCAGCCGGGGGCTAGCGGGGGTACAAGAGACCCAGTACTTC,CASSRGLAGVQETQYF
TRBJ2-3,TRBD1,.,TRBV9,TGTGCCAGCAGCGTAGCAGGGGGTGGGACAGCCACAGATGCGCAGTATTTT,CASSVAGGGTATDAQYF
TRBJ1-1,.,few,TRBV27,TGTGCCAGCAGAGGGGGGGGTCTCACTGAAGCTTTCTTT,CASRGGGLTEAFF
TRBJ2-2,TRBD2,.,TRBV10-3,TGTGCCATCAAGGGGCTAGCGGATGGGACCGGGGAGCTGTTTTTT,CAIKGLADGTGELFF
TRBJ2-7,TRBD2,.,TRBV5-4,TGTGCCAGCAGCTTCGCCGGGACTAGCGGGAGCGAGCAGTACTTC,CASSFAGTSGSEQYF
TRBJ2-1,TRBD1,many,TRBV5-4,TGTGCCAGCAGCTTGGAGGGGACAGTAAACAATGAGCAGTTCTTC,CASSLEGTVNNEQFF
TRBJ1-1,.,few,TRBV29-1,TGCAGCGTTGCGGGTCGGGGGATCGCTGAAGCTTTCTTT,CSVAGRGIAEAFF
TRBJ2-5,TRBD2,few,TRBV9,TGTGCCAGCAGCAATACCGGGACTAGCAGGGAGACCCAGTACTTC,CASSNTGTSRETQYF
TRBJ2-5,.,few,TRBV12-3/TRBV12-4,TGTGCCAGCAGTCCGTGGAGGAGCGAGACCCAGTACTTC,CASSPWRSETQYF
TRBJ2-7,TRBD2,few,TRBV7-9,TGTGCCAGCGCTGACATACGCGGGAGGGCCGAGCAGTACTTC,CASADIRGRAEQYF
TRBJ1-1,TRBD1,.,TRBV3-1,TGTGTCAGCAGCCAAGGCCCAGGGGGAGGTACTGAAGCTCTCTTT,CVSSQGPGGGTEALF
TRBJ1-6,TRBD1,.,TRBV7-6,TGTGCCAGCAGCAGAACAGGGGGCATTAATTCACCCCTCCACTTT,CASSRTGGINSPLHF
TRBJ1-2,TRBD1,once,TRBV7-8,TGTGCCAGCAGCCAGGGGGTAGGCGGTGGCTACACCTTC,CASSQGVGGGYTF
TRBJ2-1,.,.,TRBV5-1,TGCGCCAGCAGCTTAGGACAGTTTTTGAATGAGCAGTTCTTC,CASSLGQFLNEQFF
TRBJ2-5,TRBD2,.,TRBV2,TGTGCCAGCATGGGAGGGACTAGCGGGTTCCGGCAGTACTTC,CASMGGTSGFRQYF
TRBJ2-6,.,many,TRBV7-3,TGTGCCAGCAGCCCGGCGGGCGGGGCCAACGTCCTGACTTTC,CASSPAGGANVLTF
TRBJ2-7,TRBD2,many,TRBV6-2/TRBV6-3,TGTGCCAGCAGTTACACTCCCACCCGGAATAGCGGGAGGGGGTACGAGCAGTACTTC,CASSYTPTRNSGRGYEQYF
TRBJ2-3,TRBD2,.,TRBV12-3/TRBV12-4,TGTGCCAGCAGCTTGGGACCGGGACTAGCCCAGTCAGATACGCAGTATTTT,CASSLGPGLAQSDTQYF
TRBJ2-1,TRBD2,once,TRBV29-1,TGCAGCGTTGAGGTTGGGTCGGGAGGGCCGTCAGGTGAGCAGTTCTTC,CSVEVGSGGPSGEQFF
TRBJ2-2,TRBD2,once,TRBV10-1,TGCGCCAGCAGTCGCACCGGACTAGCGGGAAACACCGGGGAGCTGTTTTTT,CASSRTGLAGNTGELFF
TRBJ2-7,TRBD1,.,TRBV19,TGTGCCAGTGGAGGGACAGGGGGCTTGGAAGAGCAGTACTTC,CASGGTGGLEEQYF
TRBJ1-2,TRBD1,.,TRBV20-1,TGCAGTGCTAGGGCCGGGACAGGGGAAGGTTATGGCTACACCTTC,CSARAGTGEGYGYTF
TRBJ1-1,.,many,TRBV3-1,TGTGCCAGCAGCTTAAGGCAGGTCACTGAAGCTTTCTTT,CASSLRQVTEAFF
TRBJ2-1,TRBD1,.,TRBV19,TGTGCCAGTAGGGAATCGACAGGGGCTCACTCCAATGAGCAGTTCTTC,CASRESTGAHSNEQFF
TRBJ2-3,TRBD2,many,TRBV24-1,TGTGCCACCAGTGATCCCACGGGGACTAGCGGTGCCACAGATACGCAGTATTTT,CATSDPTGTSGATDTQYF
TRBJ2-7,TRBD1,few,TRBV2,TGTGCCAGCAGTGGAGGGGACAGCGATTACGAGCAGTACTTC,CASSGGDSDYEQYF
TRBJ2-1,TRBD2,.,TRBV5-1,TGCGCCAGCAGCTTCTATGCGGGGGGGCGGTGGATGAATGAGCAGTTCTTC,CASSFYAGGRWMNEQFF
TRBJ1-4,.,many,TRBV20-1,TGCAGTGCTAGACCCTTTCATCGGGGTTCTAATGAAAAACTGTTTTTT,CSARPFHRGSNEKLFF